This T cell receptor beta chain appears in the sequencing data of a study of radiation and T cells in renal cell carcinoma (dated by TCRdb to the early 2020s). About the full investigation: In total, 50 to 55 samples, comprising around 26 tumors and approximately 27 peripheral blood samples, were subjected to TCR beta sequencing. Across all 50 or so samples, several million unique CDR3 nucleotide sequences, encoding 2,658,974 unique CDR3 amino acid sequences, were identified.

Reading the label with the study, this specimen's time point is: tumor resected at nephrectomy. The intended sense of this specimen's treatment or condition label: 15 Gy SBRT to primary tumor, nephrectomy 4 weeks later. The samples were obtained from a clinical trial, where primary renal cell carcinomas were treated with 15 Gy stereotactic body radiation therapy and then removed by nephrectomy 4 weeks afterward. Renal cell carcinoma with clear cell pathology was present in all patients. Tumor processing involved mechanical dissociation, digestion with collagenase/hyaluronidase at 37 degrees C, handling in gentleMACS C tubes, and storage in liquid nitrogen. Genomic DNA for TCR sequencing was prepared using the QIAamp DNA Blood Mini Kit (Qiagen). Samples were included in the analyses only if all quality control checks were passed. With regard to this clone: What antigen it recognizes has not been identified. The record has no base qualities; no much larger clone is one base away.

The immunoSEQ kit was used, according to the manufacturer's recommendations, to generate TCR beta libraries from genomic DNA. Library preparation used a first multiplex PCR with proprietary primers, then a second PCR adding unique barcodes, with bead cleanups after each round. Each sample batch included a kit-provided positive control reaction and a negative control reaction. The final libraries were assessed on an Agilent 4200 TapeStation D1000 ScreenTape, pooled by volume, and quantified by qPCR. Sequencing was performed on an Illumina NextSeq500 using a MidOutput 150-cycle cartridge, with 156 Read1 cycles, 15 Index1 cycles, and the kit custom primers. The pooled library was loaded at 0.95 to 1 pM, with an approximately 20% PhiX control spiked in. Concerning the study's data processing: The vendor-processed data were analyzed in R, and a clonotype was defined as all T cells that share the same CDR3 nucleotide sequence. For clone abundance analyses, frequencies were normalized to the 10,000 most abundant clones in each sample. Public T cell clones, which averaged fewer than five per sample, were removed prior to analysis. Dominant motif analysis used ImmunoMap with the PAM10 matrix, gap penalty 30 and homology threshold 0.3; motifs with cumulative frequency at least 0.01 counted as dominant. Tumor-enriched and baseline blood-enriched clonotypes were defined by at least a 32-fold difference in abundance between compartments. Tumor-blood repertoire similarity was measured with the Baroni-Urbani and Buser coefficient, and groups were compared using two-tailed Wilcoxon tests in R. The table was pulled from immuneACCESS by TCRdb, which kept in-frame rearrangements only. Such tables lose some clones; where checked, under half of the loss comes from unresolved V genes, and the rest has no known cause. V and J calls plus clone size are reproduced from that table; the DNA served to infer D and trimming. For this sample the table gives roughly 14,000 clones, of which about three fifths were detected only once. The ten top clones hold 25% to 30% of the sample.

What the authors observed across the whole study: Intratumoral heterogeneity went uncaptured because the only tumor material available was small regions of around 1 g. An increase in top tumor clonotypes in blood was observed from baseline to 2 weeks post-radiation, followed by contraction by 4 weeks, which was taken to suggest transient expansion of tumor-resident clones. Irradiated tumors showed higher TCR clonality than controls, with the top 100 clonotypes averaging about 50% of the repertoire versus about 45% in nephrectomy-only tumors. Because the trial had a single-armed design, the trial could not examine how radiation dose or scheduling affected the TCR repertoire. A greater number of dominant CDR3 motifs was detected in irradiated tumors than in control tumors, and a larger share of the repertoire was occupied by these motifs in irradiated tumors than in control tumors. Because no pretreatment tumor biopsies were available, whether clonotypes were present in the tumor at baseline could not be determined.

This sample comprised tumor tissue, obtained from a patient whose treatment included radiotherapy and nephrectomy. The receptor was isolated from a woman between 65 and 79 years old with renal cell carcinoma.

The DNA is TGTGCCAGCAGCTTAACTAGGACAGGGGATGCCGAGCAGTACTTC. It is translated as CASSLTRTGDAEQYF. The chain is encoded by TRBV7-3 joined to TRBJ2-7, and 9 junction bases match TRBD1. CDR1 is given as SGHTA and CDR2 as FQGTGA, both from the germline V gene. V has 0 bases trimmed and J has 6 bases trimmed; junction bases matching no gene number 6. Its CDR3 holds 15 amino acids, cysteine through phenylalanine. Only CDR3 DNA remains: 45 bases, in frame from the first base.